Listed below are T cell receptor gamma chains from one sample, sequenced in a study of intestinal T cells in coeliac disease. TCRdb fed the multiplex PCR reads into CATT to redo clone calling. The table lists roughly 870 gamma-chain clones, less than 65% of them singletons. The sequenced sample consisted of a duodenal biopsy. The receptors were sampled from a human donor with celiac disease. CDR3s include the opening cysteine and the closing phenylalanine or tryptophan. The size field is filled for only some rows; it gives once, few, many or a size class.

J | V | size | CDR3 | DNA
TRGJP2 | TRGV2 | NA | CATWDGRLGNSSDWIKTF | TGTGCCACCTGGGACGGGCGACTGGGTAATAGTAGTGATTGGATCAAGACGTTT
TRGJP1 | TRGV10 | NA | CAAWILAGWFKIF | TGTGCTGCGTGGATTCTCGCTGGTTGGTTCAAGATATTT
TRGJP | TRGV9 | NA | CACGVEELGKKVF | TGTGCTTGTGGTGTGGAAGAGTTGGGCAAAAAAGTGTTC
TRGJP1 | TRGV3 | NA | CATWDSQGTGWFKIF | TGTGCCACCTGGGACAGCCAGGGCACTGGTTGGTTCAAGATATTT
TRGJ1/TRGJ2 | TRGV10 | NA | CAAWDSWGAEGYKKLF | TGTGCTGCGTGGGATTCTTGGGGAGCGGAAGGATATAAGAAACTCTTT
TRGJ1/TRGJ2 | TRGV3 | NA | CATWVPNRKLF | TGTGCCACCTGGGTCCCCAATCGGAAACTCTTT
TRGJ1/TRGJ2 | TRGV10 | large | CAAWDYLGSEKLF | TGTGCTGCGTGGGATTATCTGGGTAGTGAGAAACTCTTT
TRGJ1/TRGJ2 | TRGV9 | NA | CALWGIKKLF | TGTGCCTTGTGGGGAATAAAGAAACTCTTT
TRGJ1/TRGJ2 | TRGV8 | large | CATWVNKKLF | TGTGCCACCTGGGTGAATAAGAAACTCTTT
TRGJP1 | TRGV3 | NA | CATWDRPGHWFGFKIF | TGTGCCACCTGGGACAGGCCAGGGCACTGGTTTGGTTTCAAGATATTT
TRGJP1 | TRGV2 | large | CATWDGRCWFKIF | TGTGCCACCTGGGACGGGCGTTGTTGGTTCAAGATATTT
TRGJP1 | TRGV8 | NA | CAPGIPLYTTGWFKIF | TGTGCACCTGGGATACCTCTTTATACCACTGGTTGGTTCAAGATATTT
TRGJ1/TRGJ2 | TRGV10 | few | CAAWDPYKKLF | TGTGCTGCGTGGGATCCCTATAAGAAACTCTTT
TRGJ1/TRGJ2 | TRGV10 | large | CAACDYKKLF | TGTGCTGCGTGTGACTATAAGAAACTCTTT
TRGJ1/TRGJ2 | TRGV9 | NA | CALWEQKKLF | TGTGCCTTGTGGGAGCAAAAGAAACTCTTT
TRGJ1/TRGJ2 | TRGV10 | NA | CAAWGPRGKLF | TGTGCTGCGTGGGGTCCGCGGGGGAAACTCTTT
TRGJ1/TRGJ2 | TRGV2 | NA | CATWDGNGRRCYKKLF | TGTGCCACCTGGGACGGAAATGGAAGGAGGTGTTATAAGAAACTCTTT
TRGJ1/TRGJ2 | TRGV2 | large | CATWDGQGGYKKLF | TGTGCCACCTGGGACGGGCAGGGTGGGTATAAGAAACTCTTT
TRGJ1/TRGJ2 | TRGV3 | NA | CATWDGERKLF | TGTGCCACCTGGGACGGGGAAAGAAAACTCTTT
TRGJP1 | TRGV8 | NA | CATWIATGWFKIF | TGTGCCACCTGGATAGCCACTGGTTGGTTCAAGATATTT
TRGJP1 | TRGV9 | large | CALWEAPDTTGWFKIF | TGTGCCTTGTGGGAGGCCCCGGATACCACTGGTTGGTTCAAGATATTT
TRGJP2 | TRGV9 | NA | CALWEGSSDWIKTF | TGTGCCTTGTGGGAGGGCAGTAGTGATTGGATCAAGACGTTT
TRGJP1 | TRGV8 | NA | CATGIETTGWFKIF | TGTGCCACTGGGATAGAGACCACTGGTTGGTTCAAGATATTT
TRGJ1/TRGJ2 | TRGV2 | large | CATWDGPRKLF | TGTGCCACCTGGGACGGGCCTAGGAAACTCTTT
TRGJP2 | TRGV9 | NA | CACGRGSSDWIKTF | TGTGCTTGTGGGAGGGGCAGTAGTGATTGGATCAAGACGTTT
TRGJ1/TRGJ2 | TRGV2 | large | CATWDGPKARLFVEKLF | TGTGCCACCTGGGACGGGCCGAAGGCTAGACTGTTCGTAGAGAAACTCTTT
TRGJ1/TRGJ2 | TRGV8 | NA | CATWGTNYYKKLF | TGTGCCACCTGGGGGACGAATTATTATAAGAAACTCTTT
TRGJP2 | TRGV10 | NA | CAAGILEPSSDWIKTF | TGTGCTGCTGGGATTCTAGAACCGTCTAGTGATTGGATCAAGACGTTT
TRGJ1/TRGJ2 | TRGV9 | large | CALWVSMKLF | TGTGCCTTGTGGGTCTCTATGAAACTCTTT
TRGJ1/TRGJ2 | TRGV9 | NA | CALWEVPMNYYKKLF | TGTGCCTTGTGGGAGGTGCCGATGAATTATTATAAGAAACTCTTT
TRGJP2 | TRGV3 | large | CATWDRSSDWIKTF | TGTGCCACCTGGGACCGCAGTAGTGATTGGATCAAGACGTTT
TRGJ1/TRGJ2 | TRGV10 | NA | CAAWDPIGRKLF | TGTGCTGCGTGGGATCCTATAGGAAGAAAACTCTTT
TRGJ1/TRGJ2 | TRGV10 | NA | CAAWDRAAVKKLF | TGTGCTGCGTGGGATCGAGCTGCCGTTAAGAAACTCTTT
TRGJP2 | TRGV2 | NA | CATWDGRGCDWIKTF | TGTGCCACCTGGGACGGGCGAGGGTGTGATTGGATCAAGACGTTT
TRGJP1 | TRGV2 | large | CTGGWFKIF | TGCACTGGGGGTTGGTTCAAGATATTT
TRGJP2 | TRGV2 | large | CATWDGLKSSDWIKTF | TGTGCCACCTGGGACGGGCTGAAGAGTAGTGATTGGATCAAGACGTTT
TRGJ1/TRGJ2 | TRGV10 | NA | CAAWVRGGKLF | TGTGCTGCGTGGGTCCGCGGGGGGAAACTCTTT
TRGJ1/TRGJ2 | TRGV2 | large | CATWDGWGLKKLF | TGTGCCACCTGGGACGGATGGGGGTTGAAGAAACTCTTT
TRGJP2 | TRGV2 | large | CATWDGLDWIKTF | TGTGCCACCTGGGACGGGCTAGATTGGATCAAGACGTTT
TRGJ1/TRGJ2 | TRGV2 | once | CATWDTVYYKKLF | TGTGCCACCTGGGACACCGTATATTATAAGAAACTCTTT
TRGJP1 | TRGV10 | large | CAAWDPRPNGGETTGWFKIF | TGTGCTGCGTGGGATCCCCGACCGAATGGGGGGGAAACCACTGGTTGGTTCAAGATATTT